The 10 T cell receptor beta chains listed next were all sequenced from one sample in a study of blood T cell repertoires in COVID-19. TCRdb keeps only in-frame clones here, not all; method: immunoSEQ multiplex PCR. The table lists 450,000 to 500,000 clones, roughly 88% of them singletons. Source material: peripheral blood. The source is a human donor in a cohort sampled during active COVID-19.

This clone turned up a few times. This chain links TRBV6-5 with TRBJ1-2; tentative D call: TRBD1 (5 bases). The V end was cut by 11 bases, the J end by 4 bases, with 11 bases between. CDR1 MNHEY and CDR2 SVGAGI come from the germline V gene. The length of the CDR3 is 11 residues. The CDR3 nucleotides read TGTGCCGTAGGGGTAGGCTATGGCTACACCTTC. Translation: CAVGVGYGYTF.

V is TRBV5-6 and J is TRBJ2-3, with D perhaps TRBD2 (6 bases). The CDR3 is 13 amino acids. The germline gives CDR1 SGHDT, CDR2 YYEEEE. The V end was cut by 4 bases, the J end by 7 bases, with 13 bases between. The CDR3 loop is CASSPSGPYTQYF. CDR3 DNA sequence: TGTGCCAGCAGCCCCAGCGGGCCTTATACGCAGTATTTT.

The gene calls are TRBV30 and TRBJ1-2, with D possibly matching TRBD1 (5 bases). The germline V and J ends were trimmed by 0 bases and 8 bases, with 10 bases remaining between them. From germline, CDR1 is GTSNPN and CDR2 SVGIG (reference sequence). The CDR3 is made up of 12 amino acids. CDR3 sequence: CAWSVRGFGYTF. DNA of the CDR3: TGTGCCTGGAGTGTACGGGGGTTCGGCTACACCTTC.

CDR3 in DNA: TGTGCCACCAGTGAGATCAGGGGGGTCCAAGAGACCCAGTACTTC. Amino acid sequence: CATSEIRGVQETQYF. The chain carries TRBV24-1 and TRBJ2-5; TRBD1 is a possible D gene (7 bases). V was clipped by 4 bases and J by 1 base, with 12 bases between them. CDR3 size: 15 residues. Germline V gene data show CDR1 as KGHDR and CDR2 as SFDVKD.

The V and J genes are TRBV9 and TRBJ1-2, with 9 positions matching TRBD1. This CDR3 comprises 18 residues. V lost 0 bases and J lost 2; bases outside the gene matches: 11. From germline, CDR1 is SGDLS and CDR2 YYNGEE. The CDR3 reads CASSVARDRALPNYGYTF. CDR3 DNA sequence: TGTGCCAGCAGCGTAGCCAGGGACAGGGCCCTTCCGAACTATGGCTACACCTTC.

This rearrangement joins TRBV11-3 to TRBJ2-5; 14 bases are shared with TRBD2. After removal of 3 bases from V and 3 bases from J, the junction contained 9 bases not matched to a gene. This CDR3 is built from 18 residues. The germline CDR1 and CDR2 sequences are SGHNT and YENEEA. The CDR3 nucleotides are TGTGCCAGCAGCTTGGGGTACGGGACTAGCGGGAGAGAAGAGACCCAGTACTTC. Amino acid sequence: CASSLGYGTSGREETQYF. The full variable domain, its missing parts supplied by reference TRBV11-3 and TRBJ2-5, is EAGVVQSPRYKIIEKKQPVAFWCNPISGHNTLYWYLQNLGQGPELLIRYENEEAVDDSQLPKDRFSAERLKGVDSTLKIQPAELGDSAVYLCASSLGYGTSGREETQYFGPGTRLLVL.

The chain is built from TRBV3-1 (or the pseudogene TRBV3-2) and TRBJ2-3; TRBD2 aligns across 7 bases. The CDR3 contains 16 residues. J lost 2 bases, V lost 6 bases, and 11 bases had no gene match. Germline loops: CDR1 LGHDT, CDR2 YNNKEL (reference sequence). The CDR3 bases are TGTGCCAGCAGTCGACGTGGGCTAGCGGTCACAGATACGCAGTATTTT. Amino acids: CASSRRGLAVTDTQYF.

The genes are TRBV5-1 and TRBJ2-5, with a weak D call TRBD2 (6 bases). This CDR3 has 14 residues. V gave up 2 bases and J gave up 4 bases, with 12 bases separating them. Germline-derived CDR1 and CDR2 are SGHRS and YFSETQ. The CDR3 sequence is CASSLKEGRETQYF. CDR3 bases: TGCGCCAGCAGCTTAAAGGAGGGTCGAGAGACCCAGTACTTC.

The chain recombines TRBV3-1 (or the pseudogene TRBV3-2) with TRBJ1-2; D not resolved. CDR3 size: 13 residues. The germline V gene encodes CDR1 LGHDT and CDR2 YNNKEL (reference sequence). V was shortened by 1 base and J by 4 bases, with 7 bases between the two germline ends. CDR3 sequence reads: CASSQGMAYGYTF. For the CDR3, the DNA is TGTGCCAGCAGCCAAGGTATGGCCTATGGCTACACCTTC.

CDR3: CASSQDREGAQYF. The CDR3 nucleotides read TGCGCCAGCAGCCAAGATCGAGAGGGAGCCCAGTACTTC. This chain links TRBV4-1 with TRBJ2-5, with a possible D match to TRBD2 (5 bases). CDR3 length: 13 residues. V was pared by 0 bases and J by 9 bases, with 11 bases between. Germline V gene sequence: CDR1 MGHRA, CDR2 YSYEKL.